Following are 2 T cell receptor beta chains from one sample sequenced in a study of T cells in Graves' hyperthyroidism and ophthalmopathy. Amplification yielded TCR beta CDR3 regions, with RNA transcripts as the source. In the first-round RT-PCR of the TCR CDR3, the HTBI primer set was used. TCRdb reprocessed the multiplex PCR reads with MiXCR, giving one entry per CDR3 protein. The sample holds roughly 550,000 distinct CDR3 sequences, about 16% seen once. The sample was blood. These receptors were taken from a woman aged 30 to 39 with Graves' ophthalmopathy.

The chain joins TRBV6-2 or TRBV6-3 to TRBJ2-7; D tentatively fits TRBD1 or TRBD2 (5 bases each). The V end lost 2 bases, the J end lost 3 bases, and 14 bases lay between the germline ends. The CDR3 has 15 amino acids. Germline loops: CDR1 MNHEY, CDR2 SVGEGT. This CDR3 reads CASSYGDPIIYEQYF. The CDR3 coding sequence is TGTGCCAGCAGTTACGGGGACCCGATCATCTACGAGCAGTACTTC.

Turning to this clonotype: A much larger clone lies a single base off, so this may be a read error. This sequence joins TRBV20-1 and TRBJ2-4; D might be TRBD1 (5 bases). This CDR3 region has 16 residues. The V gene's germline CDR1 is DFQATT and CDR2 SNEGSKA (reference sequence). CDR3 DNA sequence: TGCAGTGCTAGACAGTTGGGGCGGATAGCCAAAAACATTCGGTACTTC. It codes for CSARQLGRIAKNIRYF.